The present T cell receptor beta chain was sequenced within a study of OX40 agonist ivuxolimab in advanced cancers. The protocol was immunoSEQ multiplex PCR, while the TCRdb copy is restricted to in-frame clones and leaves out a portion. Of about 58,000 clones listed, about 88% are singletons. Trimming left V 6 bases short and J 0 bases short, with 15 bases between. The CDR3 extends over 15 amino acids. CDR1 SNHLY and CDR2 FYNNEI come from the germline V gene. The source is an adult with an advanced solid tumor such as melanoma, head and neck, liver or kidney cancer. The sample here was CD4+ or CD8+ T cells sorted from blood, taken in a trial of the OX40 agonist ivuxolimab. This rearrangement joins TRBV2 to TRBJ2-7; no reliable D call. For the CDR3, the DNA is TGTGCCAGCAGGGTCCGGAAACCCAACTCCTACGAGCAGTACTTC. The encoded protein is CASRVRKPNSYEQYF.